The 10 T cell receptor beta chains presented below share a single source sample, sequenced in a study of PD-1 blockade in mismatch repair-deficient tumors. Sequenced by immunoSEQ multiplex PCR; TCRdb stores in-frame clones only, minus some. The data contain tens of thousands of clones, around 88% of them seen just once; the ten biggest clones take up more than 11%. Sequences were derived from peripheral blood, sampled 52 weeks after starting pembrolizumab. The receptor source for this set is an adult with mismatch repair-deficient cancer.

This chain links TRBV29-1 with TRBJ2-5; 14 bases line up with TRBD2. CDR1 and CDR2 (germline): SQVTM, ANQGSEA. CDR3 length: 14 amino acids. After removal of 6 bases from V and 3 bases from J, the junction contained 3 bases not matched to a gene. In DNA, the CDR3 is TGCAGCGTGATGGGACTAGCGGGAGAAGAGACCCAGTACTTC. Protein product: CSVMGLAGEETQYF.

The chain recombines TRBV5-4 with TRBJ1-3; D is possibly TRBD1 (5 bases). In germline, CDR1 is SGHNT, CDR2 YYREEE (reference sequence). This CDR3 spans 14 amino acids. V lost 9 bases, J lost 2 bases, and 15 bases lay in between. In DNA, the CDR3 is TGTGCCACCAAGGTTGAACAGGCTGGAAACACCATATATTTT. As protein: CATKVEQAGNTIYF.

This chain uses TRBV6-6 with TRBJ2-7; D remains unclear. The CDR3 runs to 13 residues. The germline gives CDR1 MNHNY, CDR2 SVGAGI (reference sequence). The ends were cut back, 6 bases at V and 2 bases at J, with 11 bases in the middle. CDR3 nucleotide sequence: TGTGCCAGCAGCCAAACAAAGGCCTACGAGCAGTACTTC. Protein: CASSQTKAYEQYF.

The rearrangement joins TRBV4-3 to TRBJ2-3; D gene uncertain. Trimming took off 1 base at V and 0 bases at J, with 5 bases between the two ends. This CDR3 comprises 14 residues. Germline assignment: CDR1 LGHNA and CDR2 YSLEER. The CDR3 sequence is CASSQGLSTDTQYF. The CDR3, as DNA: TGCGCCAGCAGCCAAGGACTTAGCACAGATACGCAGTATTTT.

J is TRBJ2-3 and V is TRBV27, with 7 positions matching TRBD1. The V gene's germline CDR1 is MNHEY and CDR2 SMNVEV (reference sequence). The CDR3 contains 13 residues. The J segment lost 6 bases and the V segment lost 6 bases, leaving 6 bases of the junction unmatched. The CDR3 coding sequence is TGTGCCAGCAGCACGACAGGGTGGGATACGCAGTATTTT. It yields the protein CASSTTGWDTQYF.

This chain links TRBV15 with TRBJ1-5; possibly TRBD1 for D (5 bases). Germline CDR1 reads LNHNV; CDR2 reads YYDKDF (reference sequence). The V gene lost 5 bases and the J gene lost 0 bases, with 20 bases spanning the gap. The CDR3 covers 18 residues. The CDR3 sequence is CATSGTRAGRYSNQPQHF. CDR3 in DNA: TGTGCCACCAGCGGAACCAGGGCCGGGCGATATAGCAATCAGCCCCAGCATTTT.

J is TRBJ1-2 and V is TRBV6-5; no reliable D call. The CDR3 is 13 residues long. Germline CDR1 and CDR2: MNHEY and SVGAGI. With 6 bases removed from V and 4 bases from J, the gap between germline ends came to 12 bases. The CDR3 here is CASSPDAGYGYTF. CDR3 coding DNA: TGTGCCAGCAGCCCCGACGCAGGCTATGGCTACACCTTC.

V usage is TRBV12-5 and J usage is TRBJ2-5; D may be TRBD1 (5 bases). The CDR3 extends over 19 amino acids. V lost 6 bases, J lost 3 bases, and 29 bases lay in between. Germline loops: CDR1 LGHNT, CDR2 FRNRAP. The CDR3 here is CASGGAHVGAEPRKETQYF. In DNA form, the CDR3 reads TGTGCTAGTGGGGGTGCCCATGTAGGGGCGGAACCTAGGAAAGAGACCCAGTACTTC.

The genes are TRBV4-3 and TRBJ2-2, with 10 positions matching TRBD2. Looked up from germline, CDR1 is LGHNA and CDR2 is YSLEER. CDR3 length equals 18 residues. The V and J ends lost 2 bases and 6 bases, in that order; junction bases with no gene match: 12. For the CDR3, the DNA is TGCGCCAGCAGCCAAAAGTACCCCGGGACTAGCGTTTCCGGGGAGCTGTTTTTT. Amino acids: CASSQKYPGTSVSGELFF.

The V call is TRBV18, the J call TRBJ1-4; 9 positions match TRBD1. This CDR3 comprises 15 residues. With V trimmed by 6 bases and J by 2 bases, 4 bases remained unmatched. The germline CDR1 and CDR2 sequences are KGHSH and LQKENI. The CDR3 sequence: CASSTQGATNEKLFF. The CDR3 DNA reads TGTGCCAGCTCGACACAGGGGGCCACTAATGAAAAACTGTTTTTT.